Presented here are 14 T cell receptor beta chains from one specimen sequenced in a study of cytomegalovirus exposure and HLA in healthy donors. The primer mix had 60 Vbeta and 13 Jbeta primers. Clones were sequenced by immunoSEQ multiplex PCR, and TCRdb holds only the in-frame ones, with some missing. The sample lists 110,000 to 150,000 clones; 76% were seen once. The sequencing sample was made of PBMCs. These receptors were taken from a man aged 18 to 29 in good health and CMV-seronegative.

V is TRBV9 and J is TRBJ2-7, with TRBD2 identical over 10 bases. Germline lookup yields CDR1 SGDLS and CDR2 YYNGEE. V shed 4 bases and J 1 base; nucleotides not matched to a gene: 5. There are 15 residues in the CDR3. CDR3 bases: TGTGCCAGCAGCCCGACTAGCGGGCTTTCCTACGAGCAGTACTTC. Its protein product is CASSPTSGLSYEQYF.

This chain joins TRBV6-6 and TRBJ1-6, with D maybe TRBD1 (5 bases). The ends were cut back, 7 bases at V and 4 bases at J, with 17 bases in the middle. The CDR3 sequence is 16 residues long. Germline V gene data show CDR1 as MNHNY and CDR2 as SVGAGI (reference sequence). CDR3 loop: CASNPHGAQYNSPLHF. As DNA, the CDR3 is TGTGCCAGCAATCCGCATGGGGCCCAATATAATTCACCCCTCCACTTT.

The chain uses TRBV5-4 and TRBJ2-5; 7 nucleotides align to TRBD1. The CDR3 covers 13 residues. Germline CDR1 is SGHNT and CDR2 is YYREEE (reference sequence). V was clipped by 4 bases and J by 2 bases; unmatched bases: 2. The CDR3 spells CASSPGQQETQYF. CDR3 in DNA: TGTGCCAGCAGCCCGGGACAGCAAGAGACCCAGTACTTC.

V is TRBV5-1 and J is TRBJ1-1, with 8 bases identical to TRBD1. In germline, CDR1 is SGHRS, CDR2 YFSETQ. The ends lost 1 base at V and 1 base at J; junction bases unmatched: 3. The CDR3 has 15 residues. The DNA of the CDR3 is TGCGCCAGCAGCTTGAGGACAGGGCAGAACACTGAAGCTTTCTTT. Residues: CASSLRTGQNTEAFF.

This clone occurred once. V is TRBV2 and J is TRBJ1-4, with D unclear. The germline gives CDR1 SNHLY, CDR2 FYNNEI. V was trimmed by 2 bases and J by 7 bases, leaving 11 bases between them. The CDR3 is 14 amino acids. CDR3 DNA sequence: TGTGCCAGCAGTGAAAGCGGTTTTTCTGAAAAACTGTTTTTT. It encodes CASSESGFSEKLFF.

The CDR3 sequence is CASSQGPGQGDPAQHF. The CDR3 region has the DNA TGTGCCAGCAGCCAAGGGCCCGGACAGGGGGACCCAGCCCAGCATTTT. The V and J genes are TRBV4-2 and TRBJ1-5; 10 bases map to TRBD1. After removal of 1 base from V and 11 bases from J, the junction contained 11 bases not matched to a gene. Germline V lookup: CDR1 LGHNA, CDR2 YNFKEQ. This CDR3 has 16 residues.

V is TRBV19 and J is TRBJ2-1; TRBD2 aligns across 11 bases. The CDR3 spans 18 residues. Germline CDR1 LNHDA, CDR2 SQIVND (reference sequence). V shed 1 base, J shed 4 bases, and the junction held 9 bases outside the gene matches. CDR3 nucleotides: TGTGCCAGTAGTATAGGAACTAGCGGGAGAGGAGGGTACAATGAGCAGTTCTTC. It yields the protein CASSIGTSGRGGYNEQFF. Filled out from reference TRBV19 and TRBJ2-1, the complete variable domain reads DGGITQSPKYLFRKEGQNVTLSCEQNLNHDAMYWYRQDPGQGLRLIYYSQIVNDFQKGDIAEGYSVSREKKESFPLTVTSAQKNPTAFYLCASSIGTSGRGGYNEQFFGPGTRLTVL.

This rearrangement joins TRBV18 to TRBJ2-2; a weak D match, TRBD1 (5 bases). V shed 3 bases and J shed 0 bases, with 8 bases lying between them. From germline, CDR1 is KGHSH and CDR2 LQKENI. The CDR3 contains 15 residues. CDR3 coding DNA: TGTGCCAGCTCACCTGCGACAGCGAACACCGGGGAGCTGTTTTTT. Residues: CASSPATANTGELFF. The full variable domain, completed using reference TRBV18 and TRBJ2-2, is NAGVMQNPRHLVRRRGQEARLRCSPMKGHSHVYWYRQLPEEGLKFMVYLQKENIIDESGMPKERFSAEFPKEGPSILRIQQVVRGDSAAYFCASSPATANTGELFFGEGSRLTVL.

DNA of the CDR3: TGTGCCAGCAGCTTCAAGACTAGCGGCTCCTACGAGCAGTACTTC. It codes for CASSFKTSGSYEQYF. The V and J genes are TRBV13 and TRBJ2-7; TRBD2 matches 9 bases. CDR1 PRHDT and CDR2 FYEKMQ come from the germline V gene (reference sequence). The CDR3 sequence is 15 residues long. J gave up 0 bases and V 3 bases, and 3 bases lay outside the gene matches.

The V call is TRBV19, the J call TRBJ2-7, with 7 bases lining up with TRBD1. V dropped 6 bases and J dropped 6; count of bases not matched to a gene: 8. Germline V gene sequence: CDR1 LNHDA, CDR2 SQIVND (reference sequence). The CDR3 sequence is 13 residues long. The CDR3 sequence is CASSPITGVEQYF. The CDR3, as DNA: TGTGCCAGTAGCCCTATTACAGGGGTCGAGCAGTACTTC.

This clone showed up just a few times. This chain uses TRBV13 with TRBJ2-3; 9 bases agree with TRBD2. Germline trimming cut 3 bases from V and 3 bases from J; bases unmatched to any gene: 10. The CDR3 contains 17 residues. CDR1 is PRHDT, CDR2 FYEKMQ, per germline (reference sequence). The CDR3 protein is CASSFDGAGGRTDTQYF. Here the CDR3 DNA reads TGTGCCAGCAGCTTCGATGGGGCGGGGGGGAGAACAGATACGCAGTATTTT.

This chain joins TRBV7-6 and TRBJ1-1, with D unclear. The length of the CDR3 is 15 residues. Germline V gene data show CDR1 as SGHVS and CDR2 as FNYEAQ. V lost 0 bases and J lost 5, with 13 bases in between. CDR3 sequence: CASSLAGRLRTEAFF. The CDR3, as DNA: TGTGCCAGCAGCTTAGCGGGGAGGCTTCGGACTGAAGCTTTCTTT.

CDR3 nucleotide sequence: TGCAGCGTGAGGGGGTCGTTGAACACCGGGGAGCTGTTTTTT. Amino acids: CSVRGSLNTGELFF. The V and J genes are TRBV29-1 and TRBJ2-2; D possibly corresponds to TRBD1 (6 bases). The CDR3 covers 14 residues. Germline V CDR1 and CDR2: SQVTM, ANQGSEA. The V end lost 6 bases, the J end lost 1 base, and 12 bases lay between the germline ends.

The chain recombines TRBV14 with TRBJ1-1; 10 nucleotides align to TRBD1. The CDR3 spans 18 residues. With 5 bases clipped from V and 1 base from J, the junction kept 13 bases outside the gene matches. The V gene's germline CDR1 is SGHDN and CDR2 FVKESK. CDR3 protein: CASSKSRRRTGGNTEAFF. The DNA of the CDR3 is TGTGCCAGCAGCAAAAGTAGGAGACGGACAGGGGGGAACACTGAAGCTTTCTTT.